Shown below are 11 T cell receptor beta chains from a single sample sequenced in a study of spatial heterogeneity in lung cancer (dated by TCRdb to between 2017 and 2020). Per the publication, the time point label means: sample taken at primary tumor resection. General findings and caveats noted by the study authors: The tumor nonsynonymous mutation count correlated with the number of expanded intratumoral alpha and beta TCRs.

Libraries came from 5' RACE. Data came from a NextSeq 500. TCRdb reprocessed the public reads (quality trimming at Q25 with fastp, clone calling with MiXCR) and kept in-frame beta chains. Duplicate CDR3 protein sequences are folded into a single record with the most common DNA and genes. A total of some 14,000 distinct CDR3 sequences appear in this sample, 3% to 4% of them only once. The ten largest clones add up to under 20% of the sample. No antigen has been identified for these receptors. The material sequenced was lung tumor tissue, taken at surgery. The receptors were sampled from a male donor with early-stage non-small cell lung cancer.

This clonotype was seen repeatedly, ten times or more. V gene TRBV5-1 combines with J gene TRBJ2-2; 11 bases match TRBD1. This CDR3 region has 16 residues. The germline gives CDR1 SGHRS, CDR2 YFSETQ. Losses at the gene ends were 0 bases for V and 6 bases for J; bases not matched to a gene: 4. The CDR3 DNA is TGCGCCAGCAGCTTGGAAGGACAGGGGGCTCCCGGGGAGCTGTTTTTT. Translation gives CASSLEGQGAPGELFF.

Many counts were recorded for this clonotype. This chain connects TRBV30 to TRBJ2-1, with 8 bases aligning to TRBD2. CDR1 GTSNPN and CDR2 SVGIG come from the germline V gene (reference sequence). The CDR3 runs to 14 residues. After removal of 5 bases from V and 10 bases from J, the junction contained 13 bases not matched to a gene. The CDR3 DNA follows: TGTGCCTGGGAGCGGGGGTTACCCCCCCTGGAGCAGTTCTTC. It encodes CAWERGLPPLEQFF.

This clonotype has ten or more counts. The chain links TRBV5-6 to TRBJ2-2; no clear D gene. V lost 2 bases, J lost 3 bases, and 5 bases lay in between. This CDR3 has 13 amino acids. Germline V lookup: CDR1 SGHDT, CDR2 YYEEEE. The CDR3 region has the DNA TGTGCCAGCAGCTTCCCCCACACCGGGGAGCTGTTTTTT. Encoded protein: CASSFPHTGELFF. Filled out from reference TRBV5-6 and TRBJ2-2, the complete variable domain reads DAGVTQSPTHLIKTRGQQVTLRCSPKSGHDTVSWYQQALGQGPQFIFQYYEEEERQRGNFPDRFSGHQFPNYSSELNVNALLLGDSALYLCASSFPHTGELFFGEGSRLTVL.

This clonotype was counted at least ten times. The CDR3 DNA is TGTGCCAGCAGCTTAGTAGGGGGCTCCTCTGGAAACACCATATATTTT. This encodes CASSLVGGSSGNTIYF. This chain links TRBV7-2 with TRBJ1-3; 7 positions agree with TRBD1. This CDR3 has 16 residues. J lost 0 bases, V lost 1 base, and 3 bases had no gene match. The germline CDR1 and CDR2 sequences are SGHTA and FQGNSA.

This clonotype is judged medium-sized. The genes are TRBV12-3 or TRBV12-4 and TRBJ1-2; D is ambiguous. This CDR3 contains 13 residues. The V end was cut by 2 bases, the J end by 4 bases, with 8 bases between. The CDR3 reads CASSLTETYGYTF. The CDR3, as DNA: TGTGCCAGCAGTTTAACGGAGACCTATGGCTACACCTTC.

This clonotype is termed medium-sized. The chain is built from TRBV12-3 or TRBV12-4 and TRBJ2-5; D unresolved. Trimming removed 6 bases from V and 9 bases from J, with 23 bases in between. The CDR3 is 15 amino acids. The CDR3 is CASSPDTQTAMAQYF. The CDR3 region has the DNA TGTGCCAGCAGCCCCGACACCCAGACCGCCATGGCCCAGTACTTC.

This clonotype was seen many times. The chain uses TRBV20-1 and TRBJ1-1; D is unresolved. Germline V gene data show CDR1 as DFQATT and CDR2 as SNEGSKA (reference sequence). V was cut by 3 bases and J by 4 bases, with 12 bases left in between. The CDR3 has 13 residues. The CDR3 coding sequence is TGCAGTGCTAGGACGTCGTGGAGCACTGAAGCTTTCTTT. This codes for CSARTSWSTEAFF.

Notes on this clonotype: It may be a read error: a sequence one base away is much more abundant. This rearrangement joins TRBV6-2 or TRBV6-3 to TRBJ1-6, with D unresolved. The CDR3 is 14 residues long. CDR1 MNHEY and CDR2 SVGEGT come from the germline V gene. As DNA, the CDR3 is TGTGCCAGCAGTCGGACCGATTCGGGGTCACTCCTCCACTTT. Translated: CASSRTDSGSLLHF.

This clonotype appeared many times. The chain links TRBV2 to TRBJ2-3, with 9 bases aligning to TRBD2. The length of the CDR3 is 13 residues. Germline lookup yields CDR1 SNHLY and CDR2 FYNNEI. J gave up 6 bases and V 8 bases, and 6 bases lay outside the gene matches. For the CDR3, the DNA is TGTGCCAGCTCGCTAGCGGGGTCGGATACGCAGTATTTT. It translates to CASSLAGSDTQYF.

J is TRBJ1-6 and V is TRBV9; D gene ambiguous. V was trimmed by 0 bases and J by 9 bases, leaving 13 bases between them. The germline V gene has CDR1 SGDLS and CDR2 YYNGEE. This CDR3 has 15 amino acids. CDR3 amino acids: CASSVVGDLSSPLHF. The CDR3 DNA follows: TGTGCCAGCAGCGTAGTTGGGGATCTGAGTTCACCCCTCCACTTT.

This clonotype was found a few times. V gene TRBV7-9 combines with J gene TRBJ2-1; possible D gene TRBD1, 6 bases. Trimming stripped 5 bases from V and 9 bases from J, with 17 bases between. The CDR3 has 14 amino acids. CDR1 SEHNR and CDR2 FQNEAQ come from the germline V gene (reference sequence). As DNA, the CDR3 is TGTGCCAGCAGCCCAGGGGCAGGGGTGCGTGAGCAGTTCTTC. Translation: CASSPGAGVREQFF.